This T cell receptor (beta chain) was recovered during a study of vaccination effects on CD4 cells after COVID-19. Study-level background: Two doses of BNT162b2 or mRNA-1273 vaccine were administered to participants. Cultures of about 2 million PBMC per well contained 9 to 10 IU/ml IL-2 plus 10 ug/ml peptides.

Following 10 days of culture, CD4+ T cells were isolated. On days 3 and 7, fresh IL-2 medium replaced half the medium. Germline CDR1 GTSNPN, CDR2 SVGIG (reference sequence). The CDR3 has 15 amino acids. With 3 bases clipped from V and 6 bases from J, the junction kept 10 bases outside the gene matches. The protocol was immunoSEQ multiplex PCR, while the TCRdb copy is restricted to in-frame clones and leaves out a portion. The repertoire holds under 60,000 clones, with about 67% as singletons. With regard to this clone: The antigen is unknown.

Study results and caveats: Healthy vaccinees showed cross-reactivity with common cold coronaviruses in only 1 of 255 vaccine-induced clones.

The rearrangement joins TRBV30 to TRBJ1-5; 8 positions match TRBD1. The TCR was taken from a human donor who received a COVID-19 vaccine. Sequenced here: CD4+ T cells from PBMCs cultured without peptide, sampled before COVID-19 vaccination. Here the CDR3 reads CAWSVMTGVGQPQHF. The CDR3 region has the DNA TGTGCCTGGAGCGTCATGACAGGGGTCGGTCAGCCCCAGCATTTT.